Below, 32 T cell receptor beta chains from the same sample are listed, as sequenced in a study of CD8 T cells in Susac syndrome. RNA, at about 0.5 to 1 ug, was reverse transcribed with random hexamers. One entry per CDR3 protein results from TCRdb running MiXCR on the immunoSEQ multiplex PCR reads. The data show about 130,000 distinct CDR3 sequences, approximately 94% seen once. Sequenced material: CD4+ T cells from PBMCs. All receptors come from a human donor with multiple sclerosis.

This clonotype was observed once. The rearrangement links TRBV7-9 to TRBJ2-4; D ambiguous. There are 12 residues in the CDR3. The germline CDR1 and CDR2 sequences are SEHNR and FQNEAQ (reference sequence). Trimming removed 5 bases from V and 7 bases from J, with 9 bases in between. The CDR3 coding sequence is TGTGCCAGCAGCCCCTTTGGTAACATTCAGTACTTC. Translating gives CASSPFGNIQYF.

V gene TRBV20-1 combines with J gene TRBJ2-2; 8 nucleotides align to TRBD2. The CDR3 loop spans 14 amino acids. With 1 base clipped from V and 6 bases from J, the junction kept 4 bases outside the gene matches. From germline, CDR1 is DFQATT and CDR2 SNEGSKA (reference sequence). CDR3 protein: CSARVAGMAGELFF. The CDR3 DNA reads TGCAGTGCTAGAGTAGCGGGGATGGCCGGGGAGCTGTTTTTT.

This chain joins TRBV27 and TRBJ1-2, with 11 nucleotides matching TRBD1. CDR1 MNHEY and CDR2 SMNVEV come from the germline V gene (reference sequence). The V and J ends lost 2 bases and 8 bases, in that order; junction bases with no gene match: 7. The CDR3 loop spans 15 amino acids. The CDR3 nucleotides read TGTGCCAGCAGTTTAAAGGACAGGGGGCTGGGGGGCTACACCTTC. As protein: CASSLKDRGLGGYTF.

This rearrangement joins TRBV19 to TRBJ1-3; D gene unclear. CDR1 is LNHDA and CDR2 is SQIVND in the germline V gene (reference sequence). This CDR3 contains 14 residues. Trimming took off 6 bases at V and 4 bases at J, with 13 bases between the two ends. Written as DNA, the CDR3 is TGTGCCAGTAGGAGGAGTCCAGGAGGAAACACCATATATTTT. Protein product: CASRRSPGGNTIYF.

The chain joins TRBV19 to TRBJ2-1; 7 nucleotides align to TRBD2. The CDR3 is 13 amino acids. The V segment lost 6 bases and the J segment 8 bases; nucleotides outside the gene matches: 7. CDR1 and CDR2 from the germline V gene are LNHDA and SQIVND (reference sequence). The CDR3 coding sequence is TGTGCCAGTAGCCTCCTAGGGAGGGATGAGCAGTTCTTC. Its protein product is CASSLLGRDEQFF.

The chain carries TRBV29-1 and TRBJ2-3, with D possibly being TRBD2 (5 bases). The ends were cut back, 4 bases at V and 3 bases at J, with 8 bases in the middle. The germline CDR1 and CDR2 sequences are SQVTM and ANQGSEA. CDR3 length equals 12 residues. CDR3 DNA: TGCAGCGTTGGGCCGGGGACAGATACGCAGTATTTT. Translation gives CSVGPGTDTQYF.

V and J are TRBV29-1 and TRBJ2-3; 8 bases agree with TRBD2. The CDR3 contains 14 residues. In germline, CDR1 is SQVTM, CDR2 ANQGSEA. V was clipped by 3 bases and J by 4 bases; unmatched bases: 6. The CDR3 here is CSVEAGGQPDTQYF. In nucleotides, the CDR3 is TGCAGCGTTGAGGCGGGGGGCCAGCCAGATACGCAGTATTTT.

DNA of the CDR3: TGTGCCAGCAGTTACTCTTTCAGTAATCAGCCCCAGCATTTT. Protein: CASSYSFSNQPQHF. The J gene is TRBJ1-5, the V gene TRBV6-5; D is ambiguous. From germline, CDR1 is MNHEY and CDR2 SVGAGI. The ends were cut back, 0 bases at V and 4 bases at J, with 7 bases in the middle. The CDR3 spans 14 residues.

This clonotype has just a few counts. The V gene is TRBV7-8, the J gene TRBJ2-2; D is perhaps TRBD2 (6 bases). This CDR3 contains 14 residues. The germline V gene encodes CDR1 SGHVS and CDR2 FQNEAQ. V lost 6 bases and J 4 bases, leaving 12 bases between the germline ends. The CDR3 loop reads CASSSRRGTGELFF. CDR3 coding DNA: TGTGCCAGCAGTTCACGGAGGGGCACCGGGGAGCTGTTTTTT.

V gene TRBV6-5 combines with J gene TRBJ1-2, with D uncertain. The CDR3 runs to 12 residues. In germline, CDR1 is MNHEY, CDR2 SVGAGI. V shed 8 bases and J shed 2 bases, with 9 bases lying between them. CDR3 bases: TGTGCCAGCCAGAGCGCAAACTATGGCTACACCTTC. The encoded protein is CASQSANYGYTF.

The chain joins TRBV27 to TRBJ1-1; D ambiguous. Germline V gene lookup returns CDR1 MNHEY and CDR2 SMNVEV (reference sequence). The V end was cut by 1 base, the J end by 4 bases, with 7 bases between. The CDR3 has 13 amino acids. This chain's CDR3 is CASSLFGRTEAFF. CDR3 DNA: TGTGCCAGCAGTTTATTCGGCCGCACTGAAGCTTTCTTT.

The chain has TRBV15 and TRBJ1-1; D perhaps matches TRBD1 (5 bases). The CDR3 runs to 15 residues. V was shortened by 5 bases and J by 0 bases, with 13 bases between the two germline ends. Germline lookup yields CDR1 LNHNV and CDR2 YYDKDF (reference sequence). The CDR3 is CATSEGRILNTEAFF. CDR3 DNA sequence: TGTGCCACCAGCGAGGGGCGGATTCTGAACACTGAAGCTTTCTTT. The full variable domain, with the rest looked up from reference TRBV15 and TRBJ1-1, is DAMVIQNPRYQVTQFGKPVTLSCSQTLNHNVMYWYQQKSSQAPKLLFHYYDKDFNNEADTPDNFQSRRPNTSFCFLDIRSPGLGDTAMYLCATSEGRILNTEAFFGQGTRLTVV.

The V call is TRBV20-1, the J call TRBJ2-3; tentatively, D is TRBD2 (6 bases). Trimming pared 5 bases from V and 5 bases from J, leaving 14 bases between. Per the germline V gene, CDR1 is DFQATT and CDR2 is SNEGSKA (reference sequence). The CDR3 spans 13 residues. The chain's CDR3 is CSADVYGGDTQYF. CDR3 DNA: TGCAGTGCTGACGTGTACGGGGGAGATACGCAGTATTTT.

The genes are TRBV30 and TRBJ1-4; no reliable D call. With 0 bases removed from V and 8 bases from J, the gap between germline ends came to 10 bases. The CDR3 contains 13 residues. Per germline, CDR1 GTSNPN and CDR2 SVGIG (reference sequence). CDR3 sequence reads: CAWSVSMGEKLFF. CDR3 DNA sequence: TGTGCCTGGAGTGTATCAATGGGAGAAAAACTGTTTTTT.

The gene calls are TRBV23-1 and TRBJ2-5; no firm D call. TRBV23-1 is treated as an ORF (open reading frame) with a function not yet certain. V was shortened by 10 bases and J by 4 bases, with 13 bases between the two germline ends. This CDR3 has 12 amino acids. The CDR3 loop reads CATLTGPETQYF. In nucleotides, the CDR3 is TGCGCCACCTTAACCGGACCAGAGACCCAGTACTTC.

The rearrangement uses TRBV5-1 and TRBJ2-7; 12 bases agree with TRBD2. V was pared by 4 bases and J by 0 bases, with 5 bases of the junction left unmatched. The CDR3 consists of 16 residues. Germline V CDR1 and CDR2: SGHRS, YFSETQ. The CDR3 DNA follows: TGCGCCAGCAGCCCGGGACTAGCGGGCCCCTCCTACGAGCAGTACTTC. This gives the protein CASSPGLAGPSYEQYF.

CDR3 DNA: TGCAGTGCTGCCCGACCTAGCGGGGGCCGGAACACCGGGGAGCTGTTTTTT. Its translation: CSAARPSGGRNTGELFF. The chain employs TRBV20-1 and TRBJ2-2; the match to TRBD2 covers 10 bases. The CDR3 has 17 amino acids. The V gene end was trimmed by 5 bases and the J gene end by 1 base; junction bases not matched to a gene: 10. Germline V CDR1 and CDR2: DFQATT, SNEGSKA (reference sequence).

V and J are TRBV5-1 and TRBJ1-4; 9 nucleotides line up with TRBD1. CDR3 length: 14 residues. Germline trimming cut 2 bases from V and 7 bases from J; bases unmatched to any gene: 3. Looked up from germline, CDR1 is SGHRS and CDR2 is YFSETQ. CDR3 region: CASSLRTGVEKLFF. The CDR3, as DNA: TGCGCCAGCAGCTTAAGGACAGGGGTTGAAAAACTGTTTTTT.

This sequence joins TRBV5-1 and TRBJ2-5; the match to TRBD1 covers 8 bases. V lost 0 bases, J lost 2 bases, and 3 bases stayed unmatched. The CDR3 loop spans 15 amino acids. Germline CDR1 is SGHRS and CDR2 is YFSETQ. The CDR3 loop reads CASSLDGTGQETQYF. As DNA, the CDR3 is TGCGCCAGCAGCTTGGATGGGACAGGTCAAGAGACCCAGTACTTC.

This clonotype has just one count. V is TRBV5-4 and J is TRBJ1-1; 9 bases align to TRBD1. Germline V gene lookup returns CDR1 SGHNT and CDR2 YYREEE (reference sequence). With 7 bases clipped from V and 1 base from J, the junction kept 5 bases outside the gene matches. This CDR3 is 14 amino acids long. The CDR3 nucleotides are TGTGCCAGCGGGGGACAGGGTCCGAACACTGAAGCTTTCTTT. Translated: CASGGQGPNTEAFF.

CDR3 nucleotide sequence: TGCGCCAGCAGTCAATCTCGAGGGGGACAGGGGGCCTATCAAGAGACCCAGTACTTC. Translated: CASSQSRGGQGAYQETQYF. The rearrangement uses TRBV23-1 and TRBJ2-5; 12 bases map to TRBD1. TRBV23-1 is an ORF, with its function uncertain. Germline trimming cut 0 bases from V and 2 bases from J; bases unmatched to any gene: 10. This CDR3 spans 19 amino acids.

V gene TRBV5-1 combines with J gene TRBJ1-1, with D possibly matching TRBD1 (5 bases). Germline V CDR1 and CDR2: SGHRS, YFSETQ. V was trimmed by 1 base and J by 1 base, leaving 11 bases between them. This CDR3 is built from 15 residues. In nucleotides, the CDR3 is TGCGCCAGCAGCTTGTTCCCCACAGGGAACACTGAAGCTTTCTTT. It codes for CASSLFPTGNTEAFF. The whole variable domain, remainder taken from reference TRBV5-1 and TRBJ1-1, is KAGVTQTPRYLIKTRGQQVTLSCSPISGHRSVSWYQQTPGQGLQFLFEYFSETQRNKGNFPGRFSGRQFSNSRSEMNVSTLELGDSALYLCASSLFPTGNTEAFFGQGTRLTVV.

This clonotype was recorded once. The CDR3 nucleotides read TGCGCCAGCAGCTTGGAATCAGCGAAAGATACGCAGTATTTT. It translates to CASSLESAKDTQYF. The rearrangement uses TRBV5-1 and TRBJ2-3; D remains ambiguous. V was pared by 0 bases and J by 5 bases, with 10 bases between. CDR1 is SGHRS, CDR2 YFSETQ, per germline. The CDR3 spans 14 residues.

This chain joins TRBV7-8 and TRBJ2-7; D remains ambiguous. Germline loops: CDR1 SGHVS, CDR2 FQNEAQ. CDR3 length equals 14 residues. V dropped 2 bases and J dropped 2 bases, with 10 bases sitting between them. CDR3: CASSLLGTAYEQYF. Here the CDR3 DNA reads TGTGCCAGCAGCTTATTAGGCACTGCCTACGAGCAGTACTTC.

The CDR3 spells CASSFRLAQETQYF. CDR3 DNA sequence: TGCGCCAGCAGCTTTAGGTTGGCCCAAGAGACCCAGTACTTC. This chain connects TRBV5-1 to TRBJ2-5; D not resolved. Trimming cost V 2 bases and J 1 base, with 9 bases left between them. CDR1 is SGHRS and CDR2 is YFSETQ in the germline V gene. There are 14 residues in the CDR3.

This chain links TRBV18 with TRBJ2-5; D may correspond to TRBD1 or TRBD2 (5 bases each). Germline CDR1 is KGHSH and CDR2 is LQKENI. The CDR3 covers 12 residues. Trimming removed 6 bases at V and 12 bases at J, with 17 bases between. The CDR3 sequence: CASSSSRDREYF. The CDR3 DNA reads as TGTGCCAGCTCCTCTTCCCGGGACCGTGAGTACTTC.

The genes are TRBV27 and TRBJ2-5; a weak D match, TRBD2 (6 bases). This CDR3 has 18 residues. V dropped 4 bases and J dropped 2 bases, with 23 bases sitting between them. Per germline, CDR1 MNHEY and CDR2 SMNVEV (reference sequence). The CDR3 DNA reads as TGTGCCAGCAGTTCTCAGAGGAGGGCTCAGGGCCGACAAGAGACCCAGTACTTC. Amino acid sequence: CASSSQRRAQGRQETQYF.

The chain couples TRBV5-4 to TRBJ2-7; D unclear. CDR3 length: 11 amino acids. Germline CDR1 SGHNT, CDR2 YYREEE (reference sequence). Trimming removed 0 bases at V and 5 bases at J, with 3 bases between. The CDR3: CASSLEHEQYF. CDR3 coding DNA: TGTGCCAGCAGCTTGGAGCACGAGCAGTACTTC.

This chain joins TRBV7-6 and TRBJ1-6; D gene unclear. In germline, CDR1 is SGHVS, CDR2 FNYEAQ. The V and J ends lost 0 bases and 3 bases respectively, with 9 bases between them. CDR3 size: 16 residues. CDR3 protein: CASSLAGRHYNSPLHF. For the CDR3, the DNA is TGTGCCAGCAGCTTAGCCGGGAGACACTATAATTCACCCCTCCACTTT.

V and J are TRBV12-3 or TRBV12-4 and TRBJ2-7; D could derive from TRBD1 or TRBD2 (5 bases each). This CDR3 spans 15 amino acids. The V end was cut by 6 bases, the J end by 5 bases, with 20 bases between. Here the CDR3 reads CASRSNLEWDHEQYF. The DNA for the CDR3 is TGTGCCAGCAGATCCAATCTCGAGTGGGACCACGAGCAGTACTTC.

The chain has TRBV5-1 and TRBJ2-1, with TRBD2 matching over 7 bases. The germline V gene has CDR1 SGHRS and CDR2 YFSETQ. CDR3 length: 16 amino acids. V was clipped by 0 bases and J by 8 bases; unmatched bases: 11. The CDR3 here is CASSLDGGGSGHEQFF. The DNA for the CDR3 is TGCGCCAGCAGCTTGGACGGGGGAGGGTCAGGGCATGAGCAGTTCTTC.

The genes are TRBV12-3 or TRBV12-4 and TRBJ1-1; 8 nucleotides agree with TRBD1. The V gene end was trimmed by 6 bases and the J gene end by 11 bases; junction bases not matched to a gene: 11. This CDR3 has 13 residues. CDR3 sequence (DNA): TGTGCCAGCAGCCAACAGGGGGGGCTGCCGGCTTTCTTT. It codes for CASSQQGGLPAFF.